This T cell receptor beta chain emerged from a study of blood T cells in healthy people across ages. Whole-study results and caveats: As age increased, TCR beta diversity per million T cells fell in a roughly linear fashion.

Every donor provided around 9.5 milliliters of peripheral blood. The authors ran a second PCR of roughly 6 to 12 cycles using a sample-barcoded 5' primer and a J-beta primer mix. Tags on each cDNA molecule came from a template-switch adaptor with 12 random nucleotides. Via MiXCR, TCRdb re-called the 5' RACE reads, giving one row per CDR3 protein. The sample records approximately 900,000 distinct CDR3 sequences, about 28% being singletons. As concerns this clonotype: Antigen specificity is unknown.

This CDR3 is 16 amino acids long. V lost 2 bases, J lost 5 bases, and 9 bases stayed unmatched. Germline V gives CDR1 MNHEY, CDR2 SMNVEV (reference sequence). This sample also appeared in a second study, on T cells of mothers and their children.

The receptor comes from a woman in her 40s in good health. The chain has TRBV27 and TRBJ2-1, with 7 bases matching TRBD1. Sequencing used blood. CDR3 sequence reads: CASSLAPGTADNEQFF. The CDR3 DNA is TGTGCCAGCAGTTTAGCCCCAGGGACAGCAGACAATGAGCAGTTCTTC.